The 21 T cell receptor beta chains in this list originate from one sample, sequenced in a study of CD8+ T cells in alopecia areata. The treatment here: oral pan-JAK inhibitor, 5-10 mg twice daily. Sequencing relied on a cDNA template that was reverse transcribed from extracted RNA. Assay: immunoSEQ multiplex PCR; the TCRdb copy retains only in-frame clones and omits some. Of some 150,000 clones listed, about 88% are singletons. Sequencing was performed on CD8+ T cells sorted from blood, taken at week 4, from a patient treated with tofacitinib. These TCRs come from a human donor with alopecia areata.

This clone appeared a single time. The V gene is TRBV4-1, the J gene TRBJ2-7; D not resolved. The CDR3 consists of 16 residues. Germline V lookup: CDR1 MGHRA, CDR2 YSYEKL. V lost 0 bases and J lost 0, with 12 bases in between. The CDR3: CASSQDVARSSYEQYF. CDR3 DNA: TGCGCCAGCAGCCAAGATGTCGCCAGGAGCTCCTACGAGCAGTACTTC.

The gene calls are TRBV7-8 and TRBJ2-3; D remains ambiguous. This CDR3 is built from 12 residues. Trimming removed 5 bases at V and 4 bases at J, with 7 bases between. Germline V gene data show CDR1 as SGHVS and CDR2 as FQNEAQ. CDR3 sequence: CASSHDPDTQYF. The CDR3 region has the DNA TGTGCCAGCAGCCACGACCCAGATACGCAGTATTTT. Supplemented by reference TRBV7-8 and TRBJ2-3, the full variable domain reads GAGVSQSPRYKVAKRGQDVALRCDPISGHVSLFWYQQALGQGPEFLTYFQNEAQLDKSGLPSDRFFAERPEGSVSTLKIQRTQQEDSAVYLCASSHDPDTQYFGPGTRLTVL.

This clone was observed a handful of times. This chain connects TRBV29-1 to TRBJ1-2, with a weak D call TRBD1 (6 bases). CDR1 and CDR2 (germline): SQVTM, ANQGSEA. V was shortened by 3 bases and J by 8 bases, with 10 bases between the two germline ends. CDR3 size: 11 residues. CDR3 protein: CSVDDRNGYTF. For the CDR3, the DNA is TGCAGCGTTGATGACAGGAACGGCTACACCTTC.

This clone was seen once. The chain couples TRBV7-9 to TRBJ2-7; 7 bases are shared with TRBD1. Per germline, CDR1 SEHNR and CDR2 FQNEAQ (reference sequence). The ends lost 7 bases at V and 4 bases at J; junction bases unmatched: 13. The CDR3 has 15 residues. The CDR3 nucleotides read TGTGCCAGCACCCCTCCGGGACAGCTGGCGTACGAGCAGTACTTC. Translated, it gives CASTPPGQLAYEQYF.

The genes are TRBV30 and TRBJ1-5, with TRBD1 matching 7 bases. CDR1 and CDR2 (germline): GTSNPN, SVGIG (reference sequence). The CDR3 is made up of 15 amino acids. V lost 3 bases to trimming and J lost 3 bases; unmatched junction nucleotides: 8. In DNA, the CDR3 is TGTGCCTGGAGCTTCGGGCAGGGGGACAATCAGCCCCAGCATTTT. It yields the protein CAWSFGQGDNQPQHF.

The DNA of the CDR3 is TGTGCCAGCAGCTTAGATGGGGCAGGGAGGGAGCAGTACTTC. Protein sequence: CASSLDGAGREQYF. This chain uses TRBV11-2 with TRBJ2-7; tentatively, D is TRBD2 (6 bases). Trimming removed 0 bases at V and 7 bases at J, with 13 bases between. This CDR3 has 14 amino acids. The V gene's germline CDR1 is SGHAT and CDR2 FQNNGV. The complete variable domain, with remaining parts taken from reference TRBV11-2 and TRBJ2-7, reads EAGVAQSPRYKIIEKRQSVAFWCNPISGHATLYWYQQILGQGPKLLIQFQNNGVVDDSQLPKDRFSAERLKGVDSTLKIQPAKLEDSAVYLCASSLDGAGREQYFGPGTRLTVT.

This chain uses TRBV5-6 with TRBJ1-3; 9 bases fit TRBD1. CDR3 length equals 14 residues. Per the germline V gene, CDR1 is SGHDT and CDR2 is YYEEEE. The trim removed 3 bases at V and 4 bases at J, leaving 2 bases unmatched. In DNA, the CDR3 is TGTGCCAGCAGCTACGGGACAGGGGGAAACACCATATATTTT. It yields the protein CASSYGTGGNTIYF.

The V call is TRBV29-1, the J call TRBJ1-1; 9 bases agree with TRBD1. CDR3 size: 13 residues. CDR1 SQVTM and CDR2 ANQGSEA come from the germline V gene. The ends lost 1 base at V and 4 bases at J; junction bases unmatched: 1. CDR3 residues: CSVEGDRATEAFF. In nucleotides, the CDR3 is TGCAGCGTTGAAGGGGACAGGGCCACTGAAGCTTTCTTT.

This clone was detected only once. This chain uses TRBV30 with TRBJ1-1; D gene uncertain. The germline V gene encodes CDR1 GTSNPN and CDR2 SVGIG (reference sequence). Trimming removed 5 bases from V and 0 bases from J, with 13 bases in between. The CDR3 consists of 14 residues. CDR3 region: CAWSPGLLNTEAFF. CDR3 sequence (DNA): TGTGCCTGGTCCCCGGGTCTCCTGAACACTGAAGCTTTCTTT.

Written as DNA, the CDR3 is TGTGCCAGCAGCTTAGCTACAGGGGGAGCTCAGCCCCAGCATTTT. It codes for CASSLATGGAQPQHF. This chain links TRBV7-6 with TRBJ1-5; 8 nucleotides match TRBD1. V was clipped by 0 bases and J by 6 bases; unmatched bases: 4. The germline V gene encodes CDR1 SGHVS and CDR2 FNYEAQ. This CDR3 has 15 residues. The whole variable domain, remainder taken from reference TRBV7-6 and TRBJ1-5, is GAGVSQSPRYKVTKRGQDVALRCDPISGHVSLYWYRQALGQGPEFLTYFNYEAQQDKSGLPNDRFSAERPEGSISTLTIQRTEQRDSAMYRCASSLATGGAQPQHFGDGTRLSIL.

The V and J genes are TRBV5-1 and TRBJ2-5, with D unclear. The CDR3 runs to 13 residues. V lost 5 bases, J lost 2 bases, and 10 bases lay in between. The germline V gene encodes CDR1 SGHRS and CDR2 YFSETQ. DNA of the CDR3: TGCGCCAGCAGTTCAAGGGTTCAAGAGACCCAGTACTTC. Translated: CASSSRVQETQYF. The full variable domain, completed using reference TRBV5-1 and TRBJ2-5, is KAGVTQTPRYLIKTRGQQVTLSCSPISGHRSVSWYQQTPGQGLQFLFEYFSETQRNKGNFPGRFSGRQFSNSRSEMNVSTLELGDSALYLCASSSRVQETQYFGPGTRLLVL.

The chain combines TRBV7-9 with TRBJ2-1; D might be TRBD1 or TRBD2, each matching 5 bases. The CDR3 sequence is 15 residues long. The V and J ends lost 5 bases and 4 bases respectively, with 15 bases between them. Germline CDR1 reads SEHNR; CDR2 reads FQNEAQ (reference sequence). CDR3 region: CASSPRDADYNEQFF. DNA of the CDR3: TGTGCCAGCAGCCCCCGGGACGCGGATTACAATGAGCAGTTCTTC.

The chain links TRBV6-5 to TRBJ2-1; possibly TRBD2 for D (6 bases). CDR1 and CDR2 from the germline V gene are MNHEY and SVGAGI. V gave up 4 bases and J gave up 10 bases, with 17 bases separating them. The CDR3 extends over 14 amino acids. The CDR3: CASSSSLAAREQFF. The CDR3 DNA reads as TGTGCCAGCAGTTCCTCTTTAGCGGCTCGAGAGCAGTTCTTC.

The CDR3 nucleotides read TGTGCCAGCAGTGTAGAACTAGCGGAGATCTACGAGCAGTACTTC. Its protein is CASSVELAEIYEQYF. V is TRBV6-1 and J is TRBJ2-7; TRBD2 matches 8 bases. Trimming cost V 4 bases and J 3 bases; bases outside gene matches: 8. In germline, CDR1 is MNHNS, CDR2 SASEGT. This CDR3 comprises 15 residues.

This chain uses TRBV7-9 with TRBJ2-3; no clear D gene. The germline CDR1 and CDR2 sequences are SEHNR and FQNEAQ (reference sequence). The CDR3 consists of 17 residues. V lost 4 bases and J lost 5, with 22 bases in between. This CDR3 is CASSSTQVRIRGDTQYF. The CDR3 region has the DNA TGTGCCAGCAGCTCCACCCAGGTCAGAATTCGAGGAGATACGCAGTATTTT.

The V and J genes are TRBV7-9 and TRBJ2-6; D ambiguous. This CDR3 comprises 14 residues. Germline V gene data show CDR1 as SEHNR and CDR2 as FQNEAQ (reference sequence). Trimming cost V 5 bases and J 0 bases, with 5 bases left between them. CDR3 protein: CASSPDSGANVLTF. The CDR3 nucleotides read TGTGCCAGCAGCCCAGACTCTGGGGCCAACGTCCTGACTTTC.

The chain uses TRBV25-1 and TRBJ2-7; maybe TRBD2 (5 bases). The CDR3 is made up of 14 amino acids. Germline CDR1 reads MGHDK; CDR2 reads SYGVNS. Trimming removed 2 bases at V and 4 bases at J, with 12 bases between. DNA of the CDR3: TGTGCCAGCAGTGAAGGAGGCTCGCCATACGAGCAGTACTTC. Its protein product is CASSEGGSPYEQYF.

The CDR3 loop is CSVLGEGYSYEQFF. The CDR3 DNA reads TGCAGCGTTTTGGGGGAGGGGTACAGCTATGAGCAGTTCTTC. V usage is TRBV29-1 and J usage is TRBJ2-1; 7 nucleotides align to TRBD2. The CDR3 is 14 residues long. From germline, CDR1 is SQVTM and CDR2 ANQGSEA. V lost 5 bases, J lost 8 bases, and 12 bases stayed unmatched.

The V and J genes are TRBV29-1 and TRBJ2-1, with a weak D call TRBD2 (6 bases). V lost 1 base to trimming and J lost 1 base, with 11 bases between them. The length of the CDR3 is 15 residues. Germline CDR1 is SQVTM and CDR2 is ANQGSEA. In nucleotides, the CDR3 is TGCAGCGTTGAAGTTCCAGGAGGGTCCTACAATGAGCAGTTCTTC. Protein product: CSVEVPGGSYNEQFF.

CDR3 region: CAGMDREFTYEQYF. CDR3 DNA sequence: TGTGCCGGGATGGACCGCGAATTTACCTACGAGCAGTACTTC. The rearrangement links TRBV5-4 to TRBJ2-7; D is ambiguous. The V end was cut by 10 bases, the J end by 2 bases, with 19 bases between. This CDR3 has 14 amino acids. Germline V gene lookup returns CDR1 SGHNT and CDR2 YYREEE (reference sequence).

This chain links TRBV10-2 with TRBJ2-3, with unresolved D. The length of the CDR3 is 14 residues. From germline, CDR1 is WSHSY and CDR2 SAAADI. With 0 bases removed from V and 4 bases from J, the gap between germline ends came to 8 bases. CDR3 amino acids: CASSESAWSDTQYF. The CDR3 nucleotides read TGCGCCAGCAGTGAGTCAGCTTGGTCAGATACGCAGTATTTT.